These 18 T cell receptor beta chains share one sample of origin, sequenced in a study of blood T cell repertoires in COVID-19. The repertoire was sequenced with immunoSEQ multiplex PCR; TCRdb's copy has only in-frame clones and lacks some. The sample records some 130,000 clones, 87% being singletons. The sequenced material came from peripheral blood. The receptors stem from a man over 45 with active COVID-19.

Details on this clone: The sample holds other DNA sequences that translate to the same CDR3. The chain combines TRBV9 with TRBJ1-5, with a possible D match to TRBD1 (5 bases). The CDR3 extends over 14 amino acids. The V and J ends lost 0 bases and 7 bases respectively, with 11 bases between them. Germline values: CDR1 SGDLS, CDR2 YYNGEE. The chain's CDR3 is CASSVDGAGQPQHF. The DNA for the CDR3 is TGTGCCAGCAGCGTAGATGGGGCTGGGCAGCCCCAGCATTTT. Variable domain in full (rest from reference TRBV9 and TRBJ1-5): DSGVTQTPKHLITATGQRVTLRCSPRSGDLSVYWYQQSLDQGLQFLIQYYNGEERAKGNILERFSAQQFPDLHSELNLSSLELGDSALYFCASSVDGAGQPQHFGDGTRLSIL.

In this sample, this clone turned up a few times. This chain joins TRBV7-9 and TRBJ2-1; D unclear. The V end lost 3 bases, the J end lost 13 bases, and 10 bases lay between the germline ends. Germline V CDR1 and CDR2: SEHNR, FQNEAQ (reference sequence). This CDR3 contains 11 residues. DNA of the CDR3: TGTGCCAGCAGCTTTAGTCGTGGTCAGTTCTTC. Amino acid sequence: CASSFSRGQFF.

The chain carries TRBV6-5 and TRBJ2-5; TRBD1 agrees at 9 bases. V lost 4 bases and J lost 5; bases outside the gene matches: 8. The V gene's germline CDR1 is MNHEY and CDR2 SVGAGI. CDR3 length: 15 residues. The CDR3 spells CASSSGTGFRETQYF. CDR3 DNA: TGTGCCAGCAGTTCCGGGACAGGGTTTCGGGAGACCCAGTACTTC.

The sample holds one count of this clone. CDR3 nucleotides: TGTGCCAGCAGTGGTCAGGGGGCTCCTAATTCACCCCTCCACTTT. Translating it yields CASSGQGAPNSPLHF. V is TRBV7-2 and J is TRBJ1-6, with 8 bases identical to TRBD1. V shed 6 bases and J 6 bases; nucleotides not matched to a gene: 7. The CDR3 loop spans 15 amino acids. The germline gives CDR1 SGHTA, CDR2 FQGNSA.

J is TRBJ2-1 and V is TRBV12-3 or TRBV12-4; no definite D call. V was clipped by 7 bases and J by 5 bases, with 9 bases between them. The CDR3 length is 12 residues. CDR3 nucleotide sequence: TGTGCCAGCACTAAGACAAACAATGAGCAGTTCTTC. Translating it yields CASTKTNNEQFF.

The chain carries TRBV6-5 and TRBJ1-2; maybe TRBD1 (6 bases). The CDR3 loop spans 13 amino acids. Germline lookup yields CDR1 MNHEY and CDR2 SVGAGI. Trimming removed 2 bases from V and 7 bases from J, with 11 bases in between. The CDR3 DNA reads TGTGCCAGCAGTTACACAGGGAAGGGTGGCTACACCTTC. Its translation: CASSYTGKGGYTF.

The rearrangement links TRBV5-5 to TRBJ2-1, with TRBD1 matching 10 bases. Trimming took 2 bases from V and 7 from J; bases not matched to a gene: 12. Germline lookup yields CDR1 SGHKS and CDR2 YYEKEE (reference sequence). The CDR3 runs 17 residues. CDR3 sequence: CASSFQPRQGAGNEQFF. CDR3 DNA sequence: TGTGCCAGCAGCTTTCAACCTCGACAGGGGGCAGGGAATGAGCAGTTCTTC.

The chain couples TRBV11-2 to TRBJ2-1; the match to TRBD2 covers 7 bases. J gave up 4 bases and V 0 bases, and 3 bases lay outside the gene matches. This CDR3 region has 15 residues. From germline, CDR1 is SGHAT and CDR2 FQNNGV. CDR3 residues: CASSLDGGVYNEQFF. Here the CDR3 DNA reads TGTGCCAGCAGCTTAGATGGGGGGGTGTACAATGAGCAGTTCTTC.

The chain uses TRBV27 and TRBJ1-5, with TRBD1 identical over 7 bases. Germline values: CDR1 MNHEY, CDR2 SMNVEV (reference sequence). The CDR3 runs to 15 residues. Trimming removed 6 bases from V and 1 base from J; junction bases left unmatched: 6. As DNA, the CDR3 is TGTGCCAGCAGATCCGGGACAGTAAGCAATCAGCCCCAGCATTTT. The encoded protein is CASRSGTVSNQPQHF.

The chain is built from TRBV30 and TRBJ1-5; 10 bases are shared with TRBD1. The CDR3 consists of 14 residues. Germline assignment: CDR1 GTSNPN and CDR2 SVGIG (reference sequence). V dropped 8 bases and J dropped 6; count of bases not matched to a gene: 10. DNA of the CDR3: TGTGCCCTCTATGGACAGGGGGTTTTTCAGCCCCAGCATTTT. This sequence encodes CALYGQGVFQPQHF.

This chain joins TRBV5-1 and TRBJ2-1, with D possibly being TRBD2 (7 bases). Looked up from germline, CDR1 is SGHRS and CDR2 is YFSETQ. Between the trimmed V and J ends, which lost 5 bases and 9 bases, there was a span of 18 bases. CDR3 size: 14 residues. The CDR3: CASRTGAGASEQFF. The CDR3 nucleotides are TGCGCCAGCAGGACGGGGGCGGGGGCCAGTGAGCAGTTCTTC. The full variable domain, in which reference TRBV5-1 and TRBJ2-1 provide the parts outside the CDR3, is KAGVTQTPRYLIKTRGQQVTLSCSPISGHRSVSWYQQTPGQGLQFLFEYFSETQRNKGNFPGRFSGRQFSNSRSEMNVSTLELGDSALYLCASRTGAGASEQFFGPGTRLTVL.

The chain carries TRBV6-2 or TRBV6-3 and TRBJ2-7; 9 bases line up with TRBD1. J was trimmed by 3 bases and V by 5 bases; bases with no gene match: 17. Germline CDR1 is MNHEY and CDR2 is SVGEGT. This CDR3 spans 18 amino acids. CDR3 sequence reads: CASSGDMTRDRVHYEQYF. For the CDR3, the DNA is TGTGCCAGCAGTGGCGACATGACCCGGGACAGGGTCCACTACGAGCAGTACTTC.

V is TRBV5-6 and J is TRBJ2-2; a possible D gene is TRBD1 (6 bases). The V and J ends lost 3 bases and 1 base respectively, with 13 bases between them. The germline V gene has CDR1 SGHDT and CDR2 YYEEEE. CDR3 length: 16 residues. The CDR3, as DNA: TGTGCCAGCAGCTCCCTAGTCAGGGGGAACACCGGGGAGCTGTTTTTT. Translated: CASSSLVRGNTGELFF.

The chain uses TRBV27 and TRBJ1-6; TRBD1 is a possible D gene (6 bases). Germline loops: CDR1 MNHEY, CDR2 SMNVEV (reference sequence). Between the trimmed V and J ends, which lost 6 bases and 4 bases, there was a span of 13 bases. The CDR3 extends over 15 amino acids. The CDR3 loop is CASSQGSRYNSPLHF. CDR3 DNA: TGTGCCAGCAGCCAGGGGTCCCGTTATAATTCACCCCTCCACTTT.

The V call is TRBV6-5, the J call TRBJ2-7; 7 nucleotides match TRBD1. This CDR3 is 15 amino acids long. The junction had 13 bases not matched to a gene; V was cut back by 6 bases and J by 5 bases. Per germline, CDR1 MNHEY and CDR2 SVGAGI. The CDR3 protein is CASSRGDRASHEQYF. The CDR3 DNA is TGTGCCAGCAGCCGCGGCGACAGGGCGTCCCACGAGCAGTACTTC.

CDR3 loop: CASSLAATNEKLFF. CDR3 bases: TGTGCCAGCAGCTTGGCAGCAACTAATGAAAAACTGTTTTTT. This chain links TRBV5-4 with TRBJ1-4; D uncertain. The CDR3 is 14 residues long. Germline V gene lookup returns CDR1 SGHNT and CDR2 YYREEE (reference sequence). V lost 0 bases and J lost 0, with 3 bases in between.

The V gene is TRBV3-1 (or the pseudogene TRBV3-2), the J gene TRBJ2-1; 7 nucleotides agree with TRBD1. V lost 3 bases and J lost 6; bases outside the gene matches: 8. The CDR3 is made up of 15 amino acids. Germline CDR1 is LGHDT and CDR2 is YNNKEL (reference sequence). CDR3 DNA: TGTGCCAGCAGCCAGAGTCCCGGGACAGTCAATGAGCAGTTCTTC. Encoded protein: CASSQSPGTVNEQFF.

The chain joins TRBV3-1 (or the pseudogene TRBV3-2) to TRBJ1-1; possible D gene TRBD1, 6 bases. V was pared by 3 bases and J by 5 bases, with 13 bases between. This CDR3 spans 14 amino acids. CDR1 is LGHDT and CDR2 is YNNKEL in the germline V gene (reference sequence). This CDR3 reads CASSHQGLVTEAFF. The DNA of the CDR3 is TGTGCCAGCAGCCACCAGGGGTTGGTGACTGAAGCTTTCTTT.